Listed below are T cell receptor beta chains from one sample, sequenced in a study of blood T cell repertoires in COVID-19. Only in-frame clones appear in the TCRdb table, and some are missing; sequencing was by immunoSEQ multiplex PCR. The sample shows 110,000 to 150,000 clones, about 87% of them seen only once. Sequenced input: PBMCs or T cells enriched from blood (not recorded which). All receptors come from a man in his fifties or sixties who had recovered from COVID-19. Each CDR3 is given with its conserved first and last residue. A D gene is named only where the DNA matches it firmly. The size field is filled for only some rows; it gives once, few, many or a size class.

v_call	j_call	d_call	clone_size	cdr3_aa	cdr3_nt
TRBV2	TRBJ2-7	TRBD1	-	CASWGQTFSFSSYEQYF	TGTGCCAGTTGGGGACAGACCTTTTCTTTCAGCTCCTACGAGCAGTACTTC
TRBV19	TRBJ2-2	TRBD1	-	CASSTYGAGGLGELFF	TGTGCCAGTAGTACCTACGGGGCAGGGGGCTTAGGAGAGCTGTTTTTT
TRBV6-5	TRBJ2-3	TRBD2	-	CASSYLSGISTDTQYF	TGTGCCAGCAGTTACTTGAGCGGGATCAGCACAGATACGCAGTATTTT
TRBV28	TRBJ1-6	TRBD1	-	CASRPGTGWYSPLHF	TGTGCCAGCAGGCCTGGGACAGGGTGGTATTCACCCCTCCACTTT
TRBV10-2	TRBJ1-5	-	few	CASSRRGAEPQHF	TGCGCCAGCAGTCGCAGGGGAGCAGAGCCCCAGCATTTT
TRBV7-7	TRBJ2-7	TRBD1	once	CASSLGQGRHEQYF	TGTGCTAGCAGCTTAGGACAGGGTCGGCACGAGCAGTACTTC
TRBV5-1	TRBJ2-5	TRBD2	-	CASRAGAYQETQYF	TGCGCCAGCAGAGCGGGGGCCTACCAAGAGACCCAGTACTTC
TRBV3-1/TRBV3-2	TRBJ1-5	TRBD1	-	CASSQVPPGQAGGNQPQHF	TGTGCCAGCAGCCAAGTCCCCCCTGGACAGGCCGGGGGCAATCAGCCCCAGCATTTT
TRBV11-2	TRBJ2-2	TRBD2	-	CASRSSGGARELFF	TGTGCCAGCAGATCTAGCGGGGGGGCCCGGGAGCTGTTTTTT
TRBV29-1	TRBJ2-3	-	-	CSGASWGGPTDTQYF	TGCAGCGGGGCCTCTTGGGGGGGCCCTACAGATACGCAGTATTTT
TRBV28	TRBJ1-1	-	-	CASSLGLEAFF	TGTGCCAGCAGTTTGGGCCTTGAAGCTTTCTTT
TRBV7-8	TRBJ2-7	-	-	CASSSLYEQYF	TGTGCCAGCTCCTCACTCTACGAGCAGTACTTC
TRBV5-4	TRBJ1-1	TRBD1	-	CASSGTGGATEAFF	TGTGCCAGCAGTGGAACAGGGGGAGCCACTGAAGCTTTCTTT
TRBV4-2	TRBJ1-5	TRBD1	-	CASSPDRGNQPQHF	TGTGCCAGCAGCCCGGACAGGGGCAATCAGCCCCAGCATTTT
TRBV9	TRBJ1-3	-	-	CASSTTTDSGNTIYF	TGTGCCAGCAGCACGACTACCGACTCTGGAAACACCATATATTTT
TRBV14	TRBJ1-2	-	-	CASSQDRVAGYTF	TGTGCCAGCAGCCAAGACAGGGTCGCGGGCTACACCTTC
TRBV19	TRBJ1-5	TRBD1	-	CASRTQGIARQPQHF	TGTGCCAGTAGGACACAGGGGATAGCTCGACAGCCCCAGCATTTT
TRBV28	TRBJ2-6	-	-	CASSFFSGANVLTF	TGTGCCAGCAGTTTCTTCTCTGGGGCCAACGTCCTGACTTTC
TRBV5-5	TRBJ2-3	-	-	CASSLGVRLDTQYF	TGTGCCAGCAGCTTGGGCGTACGATTAGATACGCAGTATTTT
TRBV24-1	TRBJ2-3	TRBD2	-	CATSGTSGRAADTQYF	TGTGCCACCAGTGGGACTAGCGGGAGGGCCGCAGATACGCAGTATTTT
TRBV6-5	TRBJ2-7	-	-	CASSHPDMHLDF	TGTGCCAGCAGTCACCCTGACATGCATCTGGACTTC
TRBV30	TRBJ1-3	-	-	CAWDPSSSGNTIYF	TGTGCCTGGGACCCGTCCAGCTCTGGAAACACCATATATTTT
TRBV2	TRBJ2-1	TRBD1	-	CASIGDRGDEQFF	TGTGCCAGCATAGGAGACAGGGGCGATGAGCAGTTCTTC
TRBV10-3	TRBJ1-2	-	-	CAISEGAGYTF	TGTGCCATCAGTGAGGGGGCGGGCTACACCTTC
TRBV27	TRBJ1-2	TRBD1	-	CASSSGQGADYGYTF	TGTGCCAGCAGTTCGGGACAGGGGGCGGACTATGGCTACACCTTC
TRBV5-6	TRBJ2-7	TRBD1	-	CASSFRDRVHEQYF	TGTGCCAGCAGTTTCCGGGACAGGGTCCACGAGCAGTACTTC
TRBV7-6	TRBJ2-2	-	-	CASSLDTAASWRHTGELFF	TGTGCCAGCAGCTTAGATACGGCAGCTTCCTGGAGGCACACCGGGGAGCTGTTTTTT
TRBV2	TRBJ2-3	-	-	CASNRELTDTQYF	TGTGCCAGCAACCGGGAACTCACAGATACGCAGTATTTT
TRBV5-1	TRBJ2-4	-	-	CASSLRQGEYTQYF	TGCGCCAGCAGCTTGCGCCAGGGTGAATACACTCAGTACTTC
TRBV29-1	TRBJ2-2	TRBD2	-	CSGVAGGTGELFF	TGCAGCGGTGTAGCGGGAGGAACCGGGGAGCTGTTTTTT
TRBV28	TRBJ1-5	-	-	CASAATTRGQPQHF	TGTGCCAGCGCTGCGACCACACGGGGTCAGCCCCAGCATTTT
TRBV24-1	TRBJ1-5	-	-	CATSDRTEQPQHF	TGTGCCACCAGTGATAGGACAGAGCAGCCCCAGCATTTT
TRBV28	TRBJ1-2	-	once	CASSGGGDYGYTF	TGTGCCAGCAGTGGGGGCGGAGACTATGGCTACACCTTC
TRBV30	TRBJ1-2	-	-	CAWRRGGPYTF	TGTGCCTGGAGGAGGGGGGGGCCCTACACCTTC
TRBV19	TRBJ1-5	-	once	CASSPGEGWDQPQHF	TGTGCCAGTAGTCCGGGGGAGGGTTGGGATCAGCCCCAGCATTTT
TRBV5-4	TRBJ2-3	TRBD1	-	CASSPDRWIDTQYF	TGTGCCAGCAGCCCGGACAGGTGGATAGATACGCAGTATTTT
TRBV5-1	TRBJ2-2	-	-	CASSSGTTNTGELFF	TGCGCCAGCAGCTCCGGGACAACGAACACCGGGGAGCTGTTTTTT
TRBV19	TRBJ2-5	TRBD2	few	CASSWGAGGDQETQYF	TGTGCCAGCAGTTGGGGAGCGGGAGGGGATCAAGAGACCCAGTACTTC
TRBV6-5	TRBJ2-2	-	-	CASSYVKGDTGELFF	TGTGCCAGCAGTTACGTGAAGGGGGACACCGGGGAGCTGTTTTTT
TRBV19	TRBJ2-5	TRBD1	-	CASKPGQGKGTQYF	TGTGCCAGTAAGCCGGGACAGGGGAAGGGGACCCAGTACTTC
TRBV19	TRBJ2-2	TRBD1	-	CASSRDRGTGELFF	TGTGCCAGTAGCCGCGACAGGGGCACCGGGGAGCTGTTTTTT
TRBV5-1	TRBJ2-1	TRBD1	-	CASSGGQGMYNEQFF	TGCGCCAGCTCGGGGGGACAGGGGATGTACAATGAGCAGTTCTTC
TRBV28	TRBJ1-2	-	-	CASSLRNYGYTF	TGTGCCAGCAGTTTACGTAACTATGGCTACACCTTC
TRBV13	TRBJ2-7	-	-	CASSLYAYEQYF	TGTGCCAGCAGCTTATATGCCTACGAGCAGTACTTC
TRBV7-9	TRBJ2-3	-	-	CASSLGQPDTQYF	TGTGCCAGCAGCCTCGGACAGCCAGATACGCAGTATTTT
TRBV6-5	TRBJ2-7	-	-	CASSYTRGSRGEQYF	TGTGCCAGCAGTTACACGAGGGGTTCGCGGGGCGAGCAGTACTTC
TRBV9	TRBJ2-1	TRBD2	-	CASSVGVIAGYNEQFF	TGTGCCAGCAGCGTAGGTGTAATAGCGGGGTACAATGAGCAGTTCTTC
TRBV7-9	TRBJ2-5	-	-	CASSANNLGTPKTQYF	TGTGCCAGCAGCGCAAACAACCTCGGGACACCAAAGACCCAGTACTTC
TRBV10-1	TRBJ2-2	TRBD2	-	CASRASGTGELFF	TGCGCCAGCAGGGCTAGCGGCACCGGGGAGCTGTTTTTT
TRBV25-1	TRBJ2-5	-	-	CASSESGARETQYF	TGTGCCAGCAGTGAGAGTGGGGCGCGAGAGACCCAGTACTTC
TRBV28	TRBJ2-1	TRBD1	-	CASGTGGRNEQFF	TGTGCCAGCGGGACAGGGGGCCGAAATGAGCAGTTCTTC
TRBV5-6	TRBJ2-7	TRBD1	-	CASSWDSLSYEQYF	TGTGCCAGCAGCTGGGACAGCCTCTCCTACGAGCAGTACTTC